This T cell receptor beta chain was obtained from a study of T cell repertoires and HLA-DP antigens. The study, taken as a whole, reports: Previously undetected clones averaged approximately 35% and 51% against the two alleles respectively.

Some clones are missing from TCRdb's copy, which holds only in-frame ones; the method was immunoSEQ multiplex PCR. This table has approximately 110,000 clones, 92% appearing once. This clone appeared once. Its antigen is not identified. The ends lost 5 bases at V and 2 bases at J; junction bases unmatched: 7. Germline values: CDR1 GTSNPN, CDR2 SVGIG (reference sequence). This CDR3 has 15 residues. Sample: CD4+ T cells from PBMCs. The sequence came from a young woman in good health and CMV-seronegative. The genes are TRBV30 and TRBJ2-5; 11 bases line up with TRBD1. The CDR3 sequence is CAWAGTGGFQETQYF. The CDR3 DNA reads TGTGCCTGGGCTGGGACAGGGGGGTTTCAAGAGACCCAGTACTTC.